The 30 T cell receptor beta chains given below trace back to one sample, sequenced in a study of shared clonotypes between healthy human individuals. Clones were read by immunoSEQ multiplex PCR, and TCRdb kept only the in-frame ones, dropping some. The repertoire holds approximately 600,000 clones, with 85% to 95% as singletons. Naive CD8 cells lacked CD45RO, underwent positive selection for CCR7 and left out terminally differentiated effector memory CD45RA+ cells. The sample taken for sequencing was naive CD8+ T cells sorted from blood. These receptors all come from a woman in her 30s in good health.

V is TRBV13 and J is TRBJ2-2; D gene uncertain. Trimming cost V 5 bases and J 7 bases, with 8 bases left between them. This CDR3 is 12 amino acids long. Germline V CDR1 and CDR2: PRHDT, FYEKMQ (reference sequence). DNA for the CDR3: TGTGCCAGCAGCAGCTCTAACGGGGAGCTGTTTTTT. It specifies CASSSSNGELFF.

The J gene is TRBJ2-3, the V gene TRBV2; 8 nucleotides match TRBD2. V was pared by 4 bases and J by 0 bases, with 6 bases of the junction left unmatched. This CDR3 is built from 16 residues. Germline CDR1 is SNHLY and CDR2 is FYNNEI. CDR3 in amino acids: CASSVTSGFSTDTQYF. In DNA form, the CDR3 reads TGTGCCAGCAGTGTTACTAGCGGATTTAGCACAGATACGCAGTATTTT.

The CDR3 protein is CASSEGVAGGYEQYF. The CDR3 region has the DNA TGTGCCAGCAGCGAGGGGGTAGCGGGAGGCTACGAGCAGTACTTC. J is TRBJ2-7 and V is TRBV28; 10 bases fit TRBD2. The junction had 8 bases not matched to a gene; V was cut back by 6 bases and J by 3 bases. CDR1 MDHEN and CDR2 SYDVKM come from the germline V gene. The CDR3 loop spans 15 amino acids.

As to this clone: Distinct nucleotide sequences in the sample also encode this CDR3. V gene TRBV10-3 combines with J gene TRBJ1-1; no firm D call. CDR1 ENHRY and CDR2 SYGVKD come from the germline V gene. V lost 4 bases to trimming and J lost 1 base, with 13 bases between them. The CDR3 length is 15 residues. The CDR3 coding sequence is TGTGCCATCAGTGGCAAGTGGGGTTCGAACACTGAAGCTTTCTTT. This translates into CAISGKWGSNTEAFF.

This chain links TRBV4-1 with TRBJ2-7, with 7 bases identical to TRBD2. In germline, CDR1 is MGHRA, CDR2 YSYEKL. V lost 4 bases, J lost 4 bases, and 13 bases stayed unmatched. This CDR3 is built from 16 residues. As DNA, the CDR3 is TGCGCCAGCAGCCCATTGGCGACTAGCAGTTTGTACGAGCAGTACTTC. It specifies CASSPLATSSLYEQYF.

The chain carries TRBV14 and TRBJ1-3, with TRBD1 as a possible D gene (6 bases). This CDR3 comprises 16 residues. V shed 3 bases and J shed 0 bases, with 12 bases lying between them. Per the germline V gene, CDR1 is SGHDN and CDR2 is FVKESK. The CDR3 DNA reads as TGTGCCAGCAGCCAGTCGGGACACCACTCTGGAAACACCATATATTTT. Translation gives CASSQSGHHSGNTIYF.

The CDR3 bases are TGTGCCAGCAGCTTAGTAACAGGGATGAACACTGAAGCTTTCTTT. Encoded protein: CASSLVTGMNTEAFF. The chain carries TRBV7-9 and TRBJ1-1; maybe TRBD1 (6 bases). Germline CDR1 and CDR2: SEHNR and FQNEAQ (reference sequence). CDR3 length: 15 amino acids. V was pared by 1 base and J by 0 bases, with 9 bases between.

The chain links TRBV7-8 to TRBJ2-7; D is possibly TRBD1 (6 bases). Trimming took off 5 bases at V and 3 bases at J, with 17 bases between the two ends. Germline V gives CDR1 SGHVS, CDR2 FQNEAQ. The CDR3 contains 15 residues. The CDR3 sequence is CASSIKWDMVYEQYF. CDR3 nucleotide sequence: TGTGCCAGCAGCATAAAATGGGACATGGTCTACGAGCAGTACTTC.

CDR3 in DNA: TGTGCCAGCAGCACCCGACTAGCGGGGAACTACGAGCAGTACTTC. Its translation: CASSTRLAGNYEQYF. The chain carries TRBV7-9 and TRBJ2-7, with 11 bases lining up with TRBD2. Trimming cost V 5 bases and J 3 bases; bases outside gene matches: 6. This CDR3 is 15 amino acids long. Germline loops: CDR1 SEHNR, CDR2 FQNEAQ (reference sequence).

The chain uses TRBV15 and TRBJ2-1; D unresolved. Trimming stripped 2 bases from V and 4 bases from J, with 6 bases between. Germline assignment: CDR1 LNHNV and CDR2 YYDKDF (reference sequence). The CDR3 covers 13 residues. DNA of the CDR3: TGTGCCACCAGCAGATATACGTACAATGAGCAGTTCTTC. This gives the protein CATSRYTYNEQFF. Variable domain in full (rest from reference TRBV15 and TRBJ2-1): DAMVIQNPRYQVTQFGKPVTLSCSQTLNHNVMYWYQQKSSQAPKLLFHYYDKDFNNEADTPDNFQSRRPNTSFCFLDIRSPGLGDTAMYLCATSRYTYNEQFFGPGTRLTVL.

V and J are TRBV5-5 and TRBJ2-7; D gene uncertain. Germline CDR1 is SGHKS and CDR2 is YYEKEE (reference sequence). The V end lost 6 bases, the J end lost 3 bases, and 10 bases lay between the germline ends. This CDR3 has 12 residues. CDR3 DNA: TGTGCCAGCACCTCCGGTGACTACGAGCAGTACTTC. Its translation is CASTSGDYEQYF.

This sequence joins TRBV28 and TRBJ2-1; no definite D call. CDR3 length: 17 amino acids. CDR1 and CDR2 (germline): MDHEN, SYDVKM. The V and J ends lost 3 bases and 8 bases respectively, with 23 bases between them. CDR3 protein: CASSLGPYLLGTDEQFF. The CDR3 DNA reads as TGTGCCAGCAGTTTGGGTCCCTACTTGCTTGGTACGGATGAGCAGTTCTTC.

The rearrangement joins TRBV27 to TRBJ2-2, with D possibly matching TRBD2 (6 bases). Germline V gene data show CDR1 as MNHEY and CDR2 as SMNVEV (reference sequence). Trimming shortened V by 2 bases and J by 4 bases, and 11 bases separated the two germline ends. The CDR3 spans 15 residues. The CDR3 bases are TGTGCCAGCAGTTTAGGAGGGGCTGGCACCGGGGAGCTGTTTTTT. Translated: CASSLGGAGTGELFF.

The V and J genes are TRBV19 and TRBJ2-1, with 9 nucleotides matching TRBD2. The germline V gene has CDR1 LNHDA and CDR2 SQIVND (reference sequence). The trim removed 3 bases at V and 8 bases at J, leaving 17 bases unmatched. The CDR3 has 18 amino acids. The CDR3 protein is CASSMALVPGLARDEQFF. DNA of the CDR3: TGTGCCAGTAGTATGGCCCTAGTTCCGGGACTAGCAAGGGATGAGCAGTTCTTC.

The V gene is TRBV21-1, the J gene TRBJ2-7; the table's TRBD2 call for D was not verified on the DNA. TRBV21-1 is termed a pseudogene. The CDR3 extends over 20 amino acids. CDR3 sequence reads: CASSHKGPSGRTTATFEQYF. The CDR3 region has the DNA TGTGCCAGCAGCCACAAGGGGCCTAGCGGGAGAACCACCGCTACGTTCGAGCAGTACTTC.

CDR3 DNA: TGCGCCAGCAGCTTGGTGGGGACAGGTTCCGAGATGAGCACTGAAGCTTTCTTT. Translation gives CASSLVGTGSEMSTEAFF. The chain uses TRBV5-1 and TRBJ1-1; 8 bases are shared with TRBD1. The germline gives CDR1 SGHRS, CDR2 YFSETQ. The CDR3 has 18 amino acids. The V segment lost 0 bases and the J segment 4 bases; nucleotides outside the gene matches: 14.

There are a few counts of this clone. The gene calls are TRBV30 and TRBJ1-1; D is perhaps TRBD1 (5 bases). Looked up from germline, CDR1 is GTSNPN and CDR2 is SVGIG (reference sequence). The length of the CDR3 is 11 residues. Between the trimmed V and J ends, which lost 2 bases and 4 bases, there was a span of 5 bases. The CDR3 is CAWSQGTEAFF. The CDR3 DNA follows: TGTGCCTGGAGTCAGGGCACTGAAGCTTTCTTT.

This chain connects TRBV29-1 to TRBJ2-7; D remains unclear. This CDR3 region has 13 residues. Trimming cost V 3 bases and J 0 bases, with 9 bases left between them. The germline V gene has CDR1 SQVTM and CDR2 ANQGSEA. CDR3 in amino acids: CSVDLGSSYEQYF. DNA of the CDR3: TGCAGCGTTGATCTGGGAAGCTCCTACGAGCAGTACTTC.

This chain connects TRBV28 to TRBJ2-7; D ambiguous. The ends were cut back, 3 bases at V and 3 bases at J, with 9 bases in the middle. The CDR3 covers 13 residues. The germline V gene has CDR1 MDHEN and CDR2 SYDVKM. The DNA of the CDR3 is TGTGCCAGCAGTTTTACGTACCTCTACGAGCAGTACTTC. This encodes CASSFTYLYEQYF.

The chain recombines TRBV28 with TRBJ2-7, with 9 bases fitting TRBD1. This CDR3 contains 14 residues. The V gene's germline CDR1 is MDHEN and CDR2 SYDVKM. Germline trimming cut 6 bases from V and 6 bases from J; bases unmatched to any gene: 9. This CDR3 is CASRITGGAGEQYF. The CDR3 region has the DNA TGTGCCAGCAGAATAACAGGGGGCGCGGGCGAGCAGTACTTC.

The V gene is TRBV30, the J gene TRBJ1-1; D not certain. The V gene lost 4 bases and the J gene lost 0 bases, with 9 bases spanning the gap. The CDR3 covers 13 residues. The germline CDR1 and CDR2 sequences are GTSNPN and SVGIG (reference sequence). CDR3 in DNA: TGTGCCTGGAAGAATCAAATGAACACTGAAGCTTTCTTT. The encoded protein is CAWKNQMNTEAFF.

The V gene is TRBV28, the J gene TRBJ1-1, with TRBD1 matching over 7 bases. The CDR3 is made up of 13 amino acids. Germline lookup yields CDR1 MDHEN and CDR2 SYDVKM. V was pared by 6 bases and J by 5 bases, with 6 bases of the junction left unmatched. DNA of the CDR3: TGTGCCAGCAGAGTGACAGGGTCGACTGAAGCTTTCTTT. It codes for CASRVTGSTEAFF.

J is TRBJ2-1 and V is TRBV7-7; TRBD2 aligns across 7 bases. This CDR3 spans 14 amino acids. V lost 3 bases to trimming and J lost 6 bases; unmatched junction nucleotides: 5. Per the germline V gene, CDR1 is SSHAT and CDR2 is FNYEAQ (reference sequence). The DNA for the CDR3 is TGTGCCAGCAGCTTGGGTCGGGAGGCCAATGAGCAGTTCTTC. Its protein is CASSLGREANEQFF.

This chain links TRBV5-4 with TRBJ2-7; D is unresolved. Trimming pared 4 bases from V and 5 bases from J, leaving 16 bases between. Per germline, CDR1 SGHNT and CDR2 YYREEE (reference sequence). CDR3 length: 14 residues. The CDR3 spells CASSLGRLDDEQYF. For the CDR3, the DNA is TGTGCCAGCAGCCTAGGACGATTAGACGACGAGCAGTACTTC.

This chain links TRBV6-1 with TRBJ2-7; no clear D. Looked up from germline, CDR1 is MNHNS and CDR2 is SASEGT. This CDR3 contains 15 residues. V was cut by 3 bases and J by 2 bases, with 14 bases left in between. The CDR3 loop is CASSDLPGYTYEQYF. The CDR3 bases are TGTGCCAGCAGTGACCTCCCAGGCTATACCTACGAGCAGTACTTC.

The V gene is TRBV6-5, the J gene TRBJ1-1, with unresolved D. The V end was cut by 6 bases, the J end by 5 bases, with 16 bases between. Germline V lookup: CDR1 MNHEY, CDR2 SVGAGI. CDR3 size: 14 residues. The CDR3 coding sequence is TGTGCCAGCAGCGATCCGAGGCTACTTACTGAAGCTTTCTTT. It is translated as CASSDPRLLTEAFF.

The V call is TRBV28, the J call TRBJ2-7; TRBD2 matches at 7 bases. Germline CDR1 is MDHEN and CDR2 is SYDVKM. Germline trimming cut 7 bases from V and 0 bases from J; bases unmatched to any gene: 6. The CDR3 totals 14 residues. CDR3 in amino acids: CASTASGASYEQYF. The CDR3, as DNA: TGTGCCAGCACGGCTAGCGGAGCCTCCTACGAGCAGTACTTC.

This sequence joins TRBV7-8 and TRBJ1-6; D unresolved. Germline lookup yields CDR1 SGHVS and CDR2 FQNEAQ. This CDR3 has 15 residues. V was cut by 1 base and J by 5 bases, with 9 bases left in between. The CDR3 DNA follows: TGTGCCAGCAGCTTAGGTGTATCGAATAATTCACCCCTCCACTTT. This encodes CASSLGVSNNSPLHF.

This chain joins TRBV10-2 and TRBJ2-1; unclear D gene. The germline V gene has CDR1 WSHSY and CDR2 SAAADI. V gave up 6 bases and J gave up 5 bases, with 17 bases separating them. CDR3 length: 15 amino acids. The CDR3 region is CASSQTPWSHNEQFF. CDR3 bases: TGCGCCAGCAGCCAGACCCCTTGGAGCCACAATGAGCAGTTCTTC.

The CDR3 DNA follows: TGTGCCAGCAGCTTAGTGAGACAAATAGAAGAGCAGTACTTC. It encodes CASSLVRQIEEQYF. The chain joins TRBV7-9 to TRBJ2-5; D not certain. CDR3 size: 14 residues. Germline V gives CDR1 SEHNR, CDR2 FQNEAQ (reference sequence). V lost 1 base, J lost 11 bases, and 17 bases lay in between.